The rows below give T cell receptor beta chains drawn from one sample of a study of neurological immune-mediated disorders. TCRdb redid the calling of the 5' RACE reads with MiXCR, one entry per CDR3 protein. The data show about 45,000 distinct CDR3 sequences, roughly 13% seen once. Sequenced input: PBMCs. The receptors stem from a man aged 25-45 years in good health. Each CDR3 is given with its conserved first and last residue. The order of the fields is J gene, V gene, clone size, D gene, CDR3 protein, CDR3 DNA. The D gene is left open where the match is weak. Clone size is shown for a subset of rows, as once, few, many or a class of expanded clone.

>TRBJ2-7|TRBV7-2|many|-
CASSLEYLILNSYEQYF
TGTGCCAGCAGCCTTGAGTACCTGATCTTAAACTCCTACGAGCAGTACTTC
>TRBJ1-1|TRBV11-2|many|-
CASSLGDIGTEAFF
TGTGCCAGCAGCTTAGGGGATATAGGCACTGAAGCTTTCTTT
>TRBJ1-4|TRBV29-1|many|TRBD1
CSVPGQPNEKLFF
TGCAGCGTTCCGGGACAGCCTAATGAAAAACTGTTTTTT
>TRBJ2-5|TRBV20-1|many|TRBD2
CSAPSGATQETQYF
TGCAGTGCTCCTAGCGGGGCGACCCAAGAGACCCAGTACTTC
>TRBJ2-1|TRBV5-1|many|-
CASAQGSSNEQFF
TGCGCCAGCGCACAGGGATCGAGCAATGAGCAGTTCTTC
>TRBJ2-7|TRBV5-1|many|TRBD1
CASSLVPDRAYEQYF
TGCGCCAGCAGCTTGGTACCGGACAGGGCTTACGAGCAGTACTTC
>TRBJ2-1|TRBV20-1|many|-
CSAEGGLDEQFF
TGCAGTGCTGAGGGGGGATTGGATGAGCAGTTCTTC
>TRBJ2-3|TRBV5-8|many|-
CASSSRVGGLPRADTQYF
TGTGCCAGCAGCTCAAGAGTAGGGGGACTCCCCCGGGCAGATACGCAGTATTTT
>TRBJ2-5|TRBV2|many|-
CASVPGSGWETQYF
TGTGCCAGCGTTCCCGGGAGTGGATGGGAGACCCAGTACTTC
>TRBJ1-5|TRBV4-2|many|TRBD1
CASSQDGQAGQPQHF
TGTGCCAGCAGCCAAGATGGACAGGCAGGTCAGCCCCAGCATTTT
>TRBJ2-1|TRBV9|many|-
CASSPRVYDNEQFF
TGTGCCAGCAGTCCAAGGGTTTATGACAATGAGCAGTTCTTC
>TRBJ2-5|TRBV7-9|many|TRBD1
CASSWTGRETQYF
TGTGCCAGCAGCTGGACAGGGCGGGAGACCCAGTACTTC
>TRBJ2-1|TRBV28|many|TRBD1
CASRGTGGYEQFF
TGTGCCAGCAGGGGGACAGGGGGCTATGAGCAGTTCTTC
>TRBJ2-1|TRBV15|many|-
CATSRGTASSYNEQFF
TGTGCCACCAGCAGAGGGACAGCCAGCTCCTACAATGAGCAGTTCTTC
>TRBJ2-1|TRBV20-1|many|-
CSARSGDPSYNEQFF
TGCAGTGCTAGATCAGGGGACCCCTCCTACAATGAGCAGTTCTTC
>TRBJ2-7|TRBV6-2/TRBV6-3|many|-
CASRGSGTGTYEQYF
TGTGCCAGCAGGGGATCCGGGACGGGCACCTACGAGCAGTACTTC
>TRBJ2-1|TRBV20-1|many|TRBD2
CSARPQLAFSYNEQFF
TGCAGTGCTAGGCCACAACTAGCGTTCTCCTACAATGAGCAGTTCTTC
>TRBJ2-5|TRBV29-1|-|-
CSVTDSSQETQYF
TGCAGCGTTACGGACAGCAGCCAGGAGACCCAGTACTTC
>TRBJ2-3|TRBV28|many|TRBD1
CASSLWTGGGTDTQYF
TGTGCCAGCAGTTTATGGACAGGGGGAGGCACAGATACGCAGTATTTT
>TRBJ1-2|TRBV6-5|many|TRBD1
CASSPSGTGGAGYTF
TGTGCCAGCAGTCCCTCCGGGACAGGGGGGGCTGGCTACACCTTC
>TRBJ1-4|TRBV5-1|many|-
CASSLAAGNNEKLFF
TGCGCCAGCAGCTTGGCAGCGGGGAATAATGAAAAACTGTTTTTT
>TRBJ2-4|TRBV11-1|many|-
CASSLKVGAWVRNIQYF
TGTGCCAGCAGCTTGAAGGTGGGGGCATGGGTGAGGAACATTCAGTACTTC
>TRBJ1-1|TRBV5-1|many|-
CASSVRGLNTEAFF
TGCGCCAGCAGCGTCCGGGGCCTGAACACTGAAGCTTTCTTT
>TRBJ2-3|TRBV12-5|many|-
CASGAGGGNTDTQYF
TGTGCTAGTGGGGCCGGGGGAGGCAACACAGATACGCAGTATTTT
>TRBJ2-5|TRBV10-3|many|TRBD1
CATQTGEETQYF
TGTGCCACGCAAACAGGGGAAGAGACCCAGTACTTC
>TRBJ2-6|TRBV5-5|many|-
CASSLLRYSSGANVLTF
TGTGCCAGCAGCTTGCTACGGTACAGCTCTGGGGCCAACGTCCTGACTTTC
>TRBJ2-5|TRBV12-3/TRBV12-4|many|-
CASGVGHQETQYF
TGTGCCAGCGGTGTTGGGCATCAAGAGACCCAGTACTTC
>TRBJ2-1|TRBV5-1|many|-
CASSSGLPGDEQFF
TGCGCCAGCAGCAGTGGACTTCCAGGGGATGAGCAGTTCTTC
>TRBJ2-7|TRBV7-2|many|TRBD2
CASSPEGLAGDEQYF
TGTGCCAGCAGCCCTGAAGGACTAGCGGGTGACGAGCAGTACTTC
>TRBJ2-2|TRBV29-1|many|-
CSARVVQTNTGELFF
TGCAGCGCGAGGGTAGTGCAGACGAACACCGGGGAGCTGTTTTTT
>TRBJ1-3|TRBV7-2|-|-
CVNSLSGNTIYF
TGTGTCAACAGCCTCTCTGGAAACACCATATATTTT
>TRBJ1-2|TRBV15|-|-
CATSREWGRELGLISPAYGYTF
TGTGCCACCAGCAGAGAGTGGGGGAGGGAGCTTGGCCTCATTTCACCCGCTTATGGGTACACCTTC
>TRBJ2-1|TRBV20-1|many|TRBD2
CSASPIAGVGYEQFF
TGCAGTGCTAGCCCGATAGCGGGAGTTGGCTATGAGCAGTTCTTC
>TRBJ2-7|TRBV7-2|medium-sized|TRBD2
CASSFGLAYYEQYF
TGTGCCAGCAGTTTCGGACTAGCTTACTACGAGCAGTACTTC
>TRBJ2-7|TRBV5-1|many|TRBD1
CASNGGYRGEQYF
TGCGCCAGCAATGGGGGTTACAGGGGCGAGCAGTACTTC
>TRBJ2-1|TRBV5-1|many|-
CASSLPLGDNEQFF
TGCGCCAGCAGCTTGCCACTAGGTGACAATGAGCAGTTCTTC
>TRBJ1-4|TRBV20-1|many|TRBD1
CSARDVGQGEKLFF
TGCAGTGCTAGAGATGTGGGACAGGGCGAAAAACTGTTTTTT